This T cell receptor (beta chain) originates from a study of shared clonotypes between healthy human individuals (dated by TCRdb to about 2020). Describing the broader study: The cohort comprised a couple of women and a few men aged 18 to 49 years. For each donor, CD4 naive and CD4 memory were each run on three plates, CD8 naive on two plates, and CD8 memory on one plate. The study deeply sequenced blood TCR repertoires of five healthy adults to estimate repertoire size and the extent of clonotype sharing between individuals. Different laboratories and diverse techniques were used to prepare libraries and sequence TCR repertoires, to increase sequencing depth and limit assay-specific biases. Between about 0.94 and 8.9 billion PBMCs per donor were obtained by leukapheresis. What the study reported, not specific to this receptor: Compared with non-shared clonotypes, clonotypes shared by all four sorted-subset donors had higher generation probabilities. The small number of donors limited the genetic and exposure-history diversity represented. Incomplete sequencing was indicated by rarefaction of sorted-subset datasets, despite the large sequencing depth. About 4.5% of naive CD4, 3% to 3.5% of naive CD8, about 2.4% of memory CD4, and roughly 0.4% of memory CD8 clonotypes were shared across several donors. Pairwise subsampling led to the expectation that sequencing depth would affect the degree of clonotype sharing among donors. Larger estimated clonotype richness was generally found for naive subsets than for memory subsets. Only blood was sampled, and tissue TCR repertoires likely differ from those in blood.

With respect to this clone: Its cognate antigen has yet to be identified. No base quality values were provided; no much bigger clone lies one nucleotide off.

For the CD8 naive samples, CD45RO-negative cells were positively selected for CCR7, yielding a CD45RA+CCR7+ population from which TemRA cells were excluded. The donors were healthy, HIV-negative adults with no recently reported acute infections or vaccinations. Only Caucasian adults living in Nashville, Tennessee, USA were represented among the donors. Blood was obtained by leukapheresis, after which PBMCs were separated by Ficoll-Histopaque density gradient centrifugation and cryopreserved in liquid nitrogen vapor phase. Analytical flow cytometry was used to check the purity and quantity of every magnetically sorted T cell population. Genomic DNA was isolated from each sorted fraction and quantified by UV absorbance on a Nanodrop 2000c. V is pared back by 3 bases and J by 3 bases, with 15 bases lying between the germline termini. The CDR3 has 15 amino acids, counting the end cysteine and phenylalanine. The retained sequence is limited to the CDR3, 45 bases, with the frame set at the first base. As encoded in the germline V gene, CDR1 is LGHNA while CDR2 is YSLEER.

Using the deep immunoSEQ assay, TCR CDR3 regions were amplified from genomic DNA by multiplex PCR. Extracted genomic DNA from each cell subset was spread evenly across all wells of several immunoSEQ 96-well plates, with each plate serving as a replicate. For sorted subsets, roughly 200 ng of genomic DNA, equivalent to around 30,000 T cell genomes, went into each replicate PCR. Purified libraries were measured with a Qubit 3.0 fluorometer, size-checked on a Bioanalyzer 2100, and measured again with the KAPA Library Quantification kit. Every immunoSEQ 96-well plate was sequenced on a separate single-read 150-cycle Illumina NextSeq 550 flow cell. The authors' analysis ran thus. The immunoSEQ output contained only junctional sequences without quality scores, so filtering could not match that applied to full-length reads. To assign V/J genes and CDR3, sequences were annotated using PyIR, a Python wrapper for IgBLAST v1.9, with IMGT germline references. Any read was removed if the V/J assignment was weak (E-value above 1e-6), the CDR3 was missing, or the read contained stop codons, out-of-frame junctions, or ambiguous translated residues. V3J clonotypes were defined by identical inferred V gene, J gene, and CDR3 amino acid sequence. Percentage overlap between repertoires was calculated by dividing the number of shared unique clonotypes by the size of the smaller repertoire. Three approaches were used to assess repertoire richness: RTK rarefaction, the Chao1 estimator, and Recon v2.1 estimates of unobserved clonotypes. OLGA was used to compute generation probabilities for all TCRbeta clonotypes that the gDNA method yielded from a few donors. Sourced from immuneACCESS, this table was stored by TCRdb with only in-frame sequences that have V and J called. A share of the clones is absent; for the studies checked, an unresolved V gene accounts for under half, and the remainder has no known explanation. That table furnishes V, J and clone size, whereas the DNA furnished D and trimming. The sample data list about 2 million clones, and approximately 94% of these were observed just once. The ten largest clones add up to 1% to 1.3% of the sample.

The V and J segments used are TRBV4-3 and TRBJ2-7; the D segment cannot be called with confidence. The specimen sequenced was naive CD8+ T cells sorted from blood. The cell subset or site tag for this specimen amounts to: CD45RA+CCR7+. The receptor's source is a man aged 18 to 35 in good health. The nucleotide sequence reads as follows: TGCGCCAGCAGCCAGGCCCCTCCTGGGCTCTACGAGCAGTACTTC. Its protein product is CASSQAPPGLYEQYF.